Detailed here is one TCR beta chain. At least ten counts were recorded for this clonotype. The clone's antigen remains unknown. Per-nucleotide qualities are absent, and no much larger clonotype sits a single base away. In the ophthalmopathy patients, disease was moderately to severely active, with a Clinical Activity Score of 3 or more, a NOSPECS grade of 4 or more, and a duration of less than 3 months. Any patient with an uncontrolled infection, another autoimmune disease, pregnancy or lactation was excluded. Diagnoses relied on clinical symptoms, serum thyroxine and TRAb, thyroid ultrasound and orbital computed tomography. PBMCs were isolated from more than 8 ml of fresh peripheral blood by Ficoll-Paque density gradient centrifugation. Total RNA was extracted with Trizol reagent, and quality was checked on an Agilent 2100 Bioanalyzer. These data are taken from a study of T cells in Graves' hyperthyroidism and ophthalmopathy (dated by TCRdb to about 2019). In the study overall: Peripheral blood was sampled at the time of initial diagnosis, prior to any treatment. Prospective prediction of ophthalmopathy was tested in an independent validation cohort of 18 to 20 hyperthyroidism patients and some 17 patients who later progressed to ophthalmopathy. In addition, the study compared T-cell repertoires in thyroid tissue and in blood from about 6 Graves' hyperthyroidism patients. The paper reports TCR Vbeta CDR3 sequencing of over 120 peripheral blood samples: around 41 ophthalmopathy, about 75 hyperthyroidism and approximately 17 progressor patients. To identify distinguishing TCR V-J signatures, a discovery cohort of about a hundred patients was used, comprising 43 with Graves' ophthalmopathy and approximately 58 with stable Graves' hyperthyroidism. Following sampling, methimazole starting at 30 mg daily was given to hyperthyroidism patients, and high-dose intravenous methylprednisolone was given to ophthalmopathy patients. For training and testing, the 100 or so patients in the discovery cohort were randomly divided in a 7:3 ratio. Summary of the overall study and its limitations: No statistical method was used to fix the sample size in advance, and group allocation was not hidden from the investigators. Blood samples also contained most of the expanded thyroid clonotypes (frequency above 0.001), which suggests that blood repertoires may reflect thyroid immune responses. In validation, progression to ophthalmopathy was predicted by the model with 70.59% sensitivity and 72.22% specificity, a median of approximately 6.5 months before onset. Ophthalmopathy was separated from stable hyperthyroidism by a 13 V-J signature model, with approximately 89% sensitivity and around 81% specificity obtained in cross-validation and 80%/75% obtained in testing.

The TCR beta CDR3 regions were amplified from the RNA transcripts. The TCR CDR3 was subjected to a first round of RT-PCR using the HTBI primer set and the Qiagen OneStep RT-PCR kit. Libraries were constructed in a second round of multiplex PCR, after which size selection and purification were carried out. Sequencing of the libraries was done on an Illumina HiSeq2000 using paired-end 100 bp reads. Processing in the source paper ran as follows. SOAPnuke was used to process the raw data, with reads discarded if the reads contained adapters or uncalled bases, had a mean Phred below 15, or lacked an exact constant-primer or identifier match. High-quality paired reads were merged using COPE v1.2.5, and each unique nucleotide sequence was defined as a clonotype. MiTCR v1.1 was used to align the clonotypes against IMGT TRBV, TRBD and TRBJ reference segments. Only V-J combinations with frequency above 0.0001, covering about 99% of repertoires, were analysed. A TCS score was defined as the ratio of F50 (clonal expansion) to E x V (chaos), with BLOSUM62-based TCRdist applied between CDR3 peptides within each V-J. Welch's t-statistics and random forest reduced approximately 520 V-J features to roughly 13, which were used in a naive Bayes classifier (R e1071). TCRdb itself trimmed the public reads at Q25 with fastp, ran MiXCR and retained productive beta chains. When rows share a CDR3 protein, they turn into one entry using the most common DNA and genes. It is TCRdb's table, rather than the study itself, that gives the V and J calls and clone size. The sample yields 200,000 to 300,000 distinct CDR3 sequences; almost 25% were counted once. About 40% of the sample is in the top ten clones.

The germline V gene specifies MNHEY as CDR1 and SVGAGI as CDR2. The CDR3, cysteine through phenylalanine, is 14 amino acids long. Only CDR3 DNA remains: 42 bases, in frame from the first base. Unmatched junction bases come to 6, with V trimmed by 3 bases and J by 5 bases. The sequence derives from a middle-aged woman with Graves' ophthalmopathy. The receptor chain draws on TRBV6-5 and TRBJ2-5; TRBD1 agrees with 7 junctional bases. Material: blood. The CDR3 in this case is CASSYYRGTETQYF. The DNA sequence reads TGTGCCAGCAGTTATTACAGGGGTACGGAGACCCAGTACTTC.